Presented here are 2 T cell receptor beta chains from one specimen sequenced in a study of PD-L1 blockade in urothelial cancer. Sequencing was performed with immunoSEQ multiplex PCR; in TCRdb, only in-frame clones are kept and a portion is missing. Altogether just over 50,000 clones are present, approximately 80% being singletons, with the ten largest covering 3% to 4.5%. The sample here was PBMCs, taken around atezolizumab (anti-PD-L1) treatment. These receptors were taken from a man in his sixties or seventies with urothelial cancer.

This clone was picked up one time. The genes are TRBV4-1 and TRBJ2-3, with D perhaps matching TRBD1 (5 bases). The CDR3 has 17 amino acids. Germline V lookup: CDR1 MGHRA, CDR2 YSYEKL. V was clipped by 0 bases and J by 2 bases, with 15 bases between them. The chain's CDR3 is CASSQDGRVGATDTQYF. The CDR3 nucleotides read TGCGCCAGCAGCCAAGATGGCAGGGTTGGAGCCACAGATACGCAGTATTTT.

The V gene is TRBV19, the J gene TRBJ1-2; D is uncertain. V lost 5 bases and J 0 bases, leaving 7 bases between the germline ends. From germline, CDR1 is LNHDA and CDR2 SQIVND (reference sequence). This CDR3 is built from 13 residues. CDR3 region: CASSPSANYGYTF. The CDR3 DNA sequence: TGTGCCAGTAGTCCCTCAGCTAACTATGGCTACACCTTC.